The 18 T cell receptor beta chains presented below share a single source sample, sequenced in a study of T cells in Graves' hyperthyroidism and ophthalmopathy. Amplification yielded TCR beta CDR3 regions, with RNA transcripts as the source. When the TCR CDR3 underwent first-round RT-PCR, the HTBI primer set was used. TCRdb ran MiXCR on the multiplex PCR reads and lists one entry per CDR3 protein. The table includes about 360,000 distinct CDR3 sequences, around a sixth detected once. Sequencing input: blood. These receptors were taken from a woman aged 18-29 years with Graves' hyperthyroidism that later progressed to Graves' ophthalmopathy.

The chain combines TRBV5-1 with TRBJ2-5; no clear D. V was cut by 0 bases and J by 2 bases, with 17 bases left in between. Germline V gene data show CDR1 as SGHRS and CDR2 as YFSETQ. The CDR3 has 17 residues. The DNA of the CDR3 is TGCGCCAGCAGCTTGGGTCCGGTGATACAACCTCAAGAGACCCAGTACTTC. Protein: CASSLGPVIQPQETQYF. Variable domain in full (rest from reference TRBV5-1 and TRBJ2-5): KAGVTQTPRYLIKTRGQQVTLSCSPISGHRSVSWYQQTPGQGLQFLFEYFSETQRNKGNFPGRFSGRQFSNSRSEMNVSTLELGDSALYLCASSLGPVIQPQETQYFGPGTRLLVL.

The chain uses TRBV29-1 and TRBJ2-2, with D tentatively TRBD1 or TRBD2 (7 bases each). The V end was cut by 3 bases, the J end by 5 bases, with 13 bases between. The CDR3 spans 14 residues. Per germline, CDR1 SQVTM and CDR2 ANQGSEA. CDR3 sequence reads: CSVDPGGVTGELFF. The CDR3 region has the DNA TGCAGCGTTGATCCAGGGGGGGTTACCGGGGAGCTGTTTTTT.

Comment on this clonotype: Its ends do not fully match the called genes, so a read error is possible. The chain combines TRBV20-1 with TRBJ2-1; possible D gene TRBD2, 5 bases. The CDR3 runs to 14 residues. Germline CDR1 is DFQATT and CDR2 is SNEGSKA (reference sequence). The CDR3 loop reads CGASTSRAYNEQFF. The CDR3 bases are TGCGGTGCATCTACTAGTCGCGCCTACAATGAGCAGTTCTTC.

This clonotype was observed at least ten times. V and J are TRBV30 and TRBJ1-4, with D unclear. CDR1 is GTSNPN, CDR2 SVGIG, per germline (reference sequence). The CDR3 extends over 11 amino acids. Trimming removed 2 bases from V and 6 bases from J, with 4 bases in between. The CDR3 DNA reads as TGTGCCTGGAGTCCGGATGAAAAACTGTTTTTT. It encodes CAWSPDEKLFF.

This clonotype was recorded at least ten times. This chain joins TRBV7-9 and TRBJ2-1, with TRBD1 matching over 9 bases. The CDR3 runs to 16 residues. Germline CDR1 is SEHNR and CDR2 is FQNEAQ (reference sequence). With V trimmed by 5 bases and J by 5 bases, 10 bases remained unmatched. Written as DNA, the CDR3 is TGTGCCAGCAGCCTATCACAGGGGGCATCTAACAATGAGCAGTTCTTC. Amino acids: CASSLSQGASNNEQFF.

This clonotype came up many times. The chain couples TRBV10-3 to TRBJ2-7; TRBD2 matches 7 bases. Unmatched junction bases numbered 9, after V lost 10 bases and J lost 3 bases. Per the germline V gene, CDR1 is ENHRY and CDR2 is SYGVKD. The CDR3 covers 13 residues. The CDR3 coding sequence is TGTGCCACTAAGGAGACTAGCAGCTACGAGCAGTACTTC. Encoded protein: CATKETSSYEQYF.

Ten or more counts support this clonotype. The V and J genes are TRBV18 and TRBJ1-1; D is unclear. The CDR3 length is 15 residues. The V end was cut by 3 bases, the J end by 0 bases, with 11 bases between. Germline lookup yields CDR1 KGHSH and CDR2 LQKENI. CDR3 bases: TGTGCCAGCTCACCCTGGGCTCCTATGAACACTGAAGCTTTCTTT. Protein sequence: CASSPWAPMNTEAFF.

V gene TRBV25-1 combines with J gene TRBJ2-2, with 12 bases lining up with TRBD2. CDR1 and CDR2 from the germline V gene are MGHDK and SYGVNS. The CDR3 extends over 17 amino acids. The trim removed 5 bases at V and 6 bases at J, leaving 10 bases unmatched. In DNA, the CDR3 is TGTGCCAGCAGTAGGACTAGCGGGATCGATGCCGCCGGGGAGCTGTTTTTT. It specifies CASSRTSGIDAAGELFF.

In its sample, this clonotype was seen a few times. This chain joins TRBV20-1 and TRBJ1-2, with D tentatively TRBD1 (5 bases). Trimming pared 0 bases from V and 6 bases from J, leaving 17 bases between. The CDR3 spans 15 residues. Germline V lookup: CDR1 DFQATT, CDR2 SNEGSKA (reference sequence). The CDR3: CSARDLVIGEHGYTF. The CDR3 nucleotides are TGCAGTGCTAGAGATCTGGTGATAGGGGAACATGGCTACACCTTC.

This clonotype was seen just once. V is TRBV20-1 and J is TRBJ2-1; 13 nucleotides match TRBD2. CDR3 length: 17 amino acids. Germline values: CDR1 DFQATT, CDR2 SNEGSKA (reference sequence). With V trimmed by 0 bases and J by 13 bases, 15 bases remained unmatched. DNA of the CDR3: TGCAGTGCTAGAGACACCTCCGGGACTAGCGGGAAAATCCACCAGTTCTTC. This translates into CSARDTSGTSGKIHQFF.

On this clonotype itself: One junction end does not reproduce the germline sequence, and a read error may be involved. The chain has TRBV20-1 and TRBJ1-6, with D perhaps matching TRBD1 (5 bases). Germline CDR1 and CDR2: DFQATT and SNEGSKA (reference sequence). CDR3 length: 14 residues. The CDR3 DNA follows: TGCGGTGCTGCTTCCGGGACGGATAATTCACCCCTCCACTTT. Its translation is CGAASGTDNSPLHF.

For this clonotype: A read error is possible here, since a much larger clone lies one base away. V and J are TRBV7-8 and TRBJ1-1; TRBD1 is a possible D gene (6 bases). The V gene lost 3 bases and the J gene lost 5 bases, with 13 bases spanning the gap. This CDR3 has 14 amino acids. Germline CDR1 and CDR2: SGHVS and FQNEAQ. The CDR3 sequence is CASSFEGVRTEAFF. The CDR3 DNA follows: TGTGCCAGCAGCTTCGAGGGGGTGAGGACTGAAGCTTTCTTT.

In its sample, this clonotype was seen many times. The chain uses TRBV7-9 and TRBJ2-7; 7 bases align to TRBD2. The ends lost 5 bases at V and 2 bases at J; junction bases unmatched: 12. The CDR3 length is 16 residues. The germline V gene has CDR1 SEHNR and CDR2 FQNEAQ (reference sequence). This chain's CDR3 is CASSPSGEYNTYEQYF. As DNA, the CDR3 is TGTGCCAGCAGCCCTAGCGGCGAATACAACACCTACGAGCAGTACTTC.

About this clonotype: A clone one base away is much larger, so this may be a read error. The J gene is TRBJ2-3, the V gene TRBV7-2; TRBD1 agrees at 10 bases. V was pared by 3 bases and J by 4 bases, with 4 bases of the junction left unmatched. The CDR3 consists of 15 residues. Germline V gene sequence: CDR1 SGHTA, CDR2 FQGNSA. This CDR3 reads CASSFDRGLADTQYF. The CDR3, as DNA: TGTGCCAGCAGCTTCGACAGGGGGCTCGCAGATACGCAGTATTTT.

This clonotype was recorded at least ten times. The chain uses TRBV7-9 and TRBJ1-2; D remains unclear. Between the trimmed V and J ends, which lost 5 bases and 4 bases, there was a span of 17 bases. CDR1 and CDR2 (germline): SEHNR, FQNEAQ (reference sequence). This CDR3 has 15 amino acids. The CDR3 bases are TGTGCCAGCAGCCCTGAGAGCGCCGTTGGCTATGGCTACACCTTC. Translation: CASSPESAVGYGYTF.

Regarding this clonotype: A clone one base away is much larger, so this may be a read error. This chain joins TRBV6-1 and TRBJ1-3; no clear D. The CDR3 contains 15 residues. Trimming removed 6 bases at V and 0 bases at J, with 12 bases between. Germline lookup yields CDR1 MNHNS and CDR2 SASEGT. The CDR3 protein is CASSEPTGSGNTIYF. CDR3 DNA: TGTGCCAGCAGCGAGCCTACCGGCTCTGGAAACACCATATATTTT.

This clonotype was counted at least ten times. The rearrangement links TRBV28 to TRBJ1-5; D ambiguous. The V end lost 6 bases, the J end lost 0 bases, and 9 bases lay between the germline ends. The CDR3 covers 14 residues. Per germline, CDR1 MDHEN and CDR2 SYDVKM. The CDR3 here is CASRSGNSNQPQHF. CDR3 DNA: TGTGCCAGCAGGTCCGGGAATAGCAATCAGCCCCAGCATTTT.

The chain combines TRBV6-2 or TRBV6-3 with TRBJ2-4; D gene uncertain. The CDR3 length is 14 residues. Germline values: CDR1 MNHEY, CDR2 SVGEGT. V lost 4 bases and J lost 4, with 11 bases in between. The chain's CDR3 is CASSSPSEKNIQYF. The CDR3, as DNA: TGTGCCAGCAGTTCCCCGTCTGAGAAAAACATTCAGTACTTC.